This TCR beta chain is from a study of blood T cells in healthy people across ages. Using a J-beta primer mix together with a sample-barcoded 5' primer, a second PCR was run for about 7 to 12 cycles. TCRdb re-called the 5' RACE reads with MiXCR, one entry per CDR3 protein. The table lists some 1.7 million distinct CDR3 sequences, approximately 30% of them singletons. The V end lost 2 bases, the J end lost 1 base, and 11 bases lay between the germline ends. Germline V gene data show CDR1 as PRHDT and CDR2 as FYEKMQ (reference sequence). CDR3 length equals 15 residues. This clonotype was observed many times.

Material for sequencing was blood. The receptor comes from a woman in her 30s in good health. The chain links TRBV13 to TRBJ2-5; perhaps TRBD2 as D (7 bases). The CDR3 spells CASSLWRGGQETQYF. In nucleotides, the CDR3 is TGTGCCAGCAGCTTATGGAGGGGGGGCCAAGAGACCCAGTACTTC.